This TCR beta chain was recovered during a study of cytomegalovirus exposure and HLA in healthy donors. For the study at large: Within an early data release were about 90 million unique TCRs drawn from HLA-typed donors.

The germline CDR1 and CDR2 sequences are SQVTM and ANQGSEA. V gave up 7 bases and J gave up 7 bases; unmatched junction bases: 16. The CDR3 is 16 residues long. PCR involved 60 Vbeta and 13 Jbeta primers. The data were produced by immunoSEQ multiplex PCR, yet TCRdb's version contains in-frame clones alone and is incomplete. The table records 90,000 to 140,000 clones, around four fifths of them present only once. Healthy bone marrow donors supplied every sample. Likely unrecorded immune exposures existed in these nominally healthy donors. The chain is built from TRBV29-1 and TRBJ1-6; 7 bases match TRBD1. Sequences were obtained from PBMCs. This TCR was recovered from a man under 40 in good health and CMV-seronegative. DNA of the CDR3: TGCAGCGCCAACGGCGGTAAGAGGGGGCGAAATTCACCCCTCCACTTT. Its protein is CSANGGKRGRNSPLHF.